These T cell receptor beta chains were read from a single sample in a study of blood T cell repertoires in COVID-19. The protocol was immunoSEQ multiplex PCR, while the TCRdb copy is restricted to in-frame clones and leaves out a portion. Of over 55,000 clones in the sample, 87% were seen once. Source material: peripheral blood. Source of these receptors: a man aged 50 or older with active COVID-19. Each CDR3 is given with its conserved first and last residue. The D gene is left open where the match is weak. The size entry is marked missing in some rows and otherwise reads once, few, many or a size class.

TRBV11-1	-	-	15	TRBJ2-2	TGTGCCAGCAGGCGACAGGGAGGGAACACCGGGGAGCTGTTTTTT	CASRRQGGNTGELFF
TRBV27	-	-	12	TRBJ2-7	TGTGCCAGCCGAGGTTCCTCCTACGAGCAGTACTTC	CASRGSSYEQYF
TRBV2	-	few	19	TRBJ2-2	TGTGCCAGCAGGGCTTGGACGATGGTAGCAGAGGGCGACACCGGGGAGCTGTTTTTT	CASRAWTMVAEGDTGELFF
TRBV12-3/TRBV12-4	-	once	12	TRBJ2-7	TGTGCCAGCAGTTCAAGCCGAAGCGAGCAGTACTTC	CASSSSRSEQYF
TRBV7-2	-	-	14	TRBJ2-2	TGTGCCAGCAGTTCACAGGTGAACACCGGGGAGCTGTTTTTT	CASSSQVNTGELFF
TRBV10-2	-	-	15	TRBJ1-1	TGCGCCAGCAGTGGCCCCGTCGGGTTGAACACTGAAGCTTTCTTT	CASSGPVGLNTEAFF
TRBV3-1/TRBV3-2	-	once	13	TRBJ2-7	TGTGCCAGCAGCCAAGCAAGTGTCGGCGAGCAGTACTTC	CASSQASVGEQYF
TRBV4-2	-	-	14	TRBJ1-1	TGTGCCAGCAGCCAAGGGCAGGAGAACACTGAAGCTTTCTTT	CASSQGQENTEAFF
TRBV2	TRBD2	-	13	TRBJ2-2	TGTGCCAGCAGTGCCCGGGGGGGCAGGGAGCTGTTTTTT	CASSARGGRELFF
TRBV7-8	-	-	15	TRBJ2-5	TGTGCCAGCAGCTTAGTCGAGCTAGCAAGGGAGACCCAGTACTTC	CASSLVELARETQYF
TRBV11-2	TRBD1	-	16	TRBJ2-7	TGTGCCAGCAGCTTAGCCGGGACAGTAGCCTCCTACGAGCAGTACTTC	CASSLAGTVASYEQYF
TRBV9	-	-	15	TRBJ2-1	TGTGCCAGCAGCGTAGAGGGTAGCGGCTACAATGAGCAGTTCTTC	CASSVEGSGYNEQFF